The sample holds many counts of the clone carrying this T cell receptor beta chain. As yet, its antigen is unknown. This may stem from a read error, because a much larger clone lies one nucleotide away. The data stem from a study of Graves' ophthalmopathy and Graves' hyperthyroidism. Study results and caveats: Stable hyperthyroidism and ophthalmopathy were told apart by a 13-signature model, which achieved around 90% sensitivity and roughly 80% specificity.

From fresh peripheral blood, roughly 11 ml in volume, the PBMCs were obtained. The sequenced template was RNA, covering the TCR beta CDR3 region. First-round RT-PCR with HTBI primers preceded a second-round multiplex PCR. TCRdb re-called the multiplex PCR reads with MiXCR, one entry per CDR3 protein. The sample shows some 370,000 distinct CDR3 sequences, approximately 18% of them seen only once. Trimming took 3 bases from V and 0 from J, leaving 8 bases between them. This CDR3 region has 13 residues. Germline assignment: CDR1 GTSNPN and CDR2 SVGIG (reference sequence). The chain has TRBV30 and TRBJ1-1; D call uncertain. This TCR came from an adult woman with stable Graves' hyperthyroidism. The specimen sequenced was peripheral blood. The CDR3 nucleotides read TGTGCCTGGAGCGTAACAGTGAACACTGAAGCTTTCTTT. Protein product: CAWSVTVNTEAFF.